One sample yielded the 23 T cell receptor beta chains listed below, sequenced in a study of lymphopenia after photon versus proton radiotherapy. Data came from immunoSEQ multiplex PCR; TCRdb stores just in-frame clones and leaves some out. Among some 30,000 clones, roughly 90% were seen once, and the ten largest hold 50%. The input for sequencing was peripheral blood, taken from a patient treated with proton-based radiotherapy. Source of these receptors: a woman aged 55-70 years with cholangiocarcinoma. Some clones in this sample may be carry-over from other donors' samples.

The rearrangement links TRBV4-3 to TRBJ2-7, with 12 nucleotides matching TRBD1. CDR1 and CDR2 from the germline V gene are LGHNA and YSLEER. With V trimmed by 1 base and J by 3 bases, 4 bases remained unmatched. The CDR3 contains 16 residues. The DNA for the CDR3 is TGCGCCAGCAGCCAAGCCTGGGACAGGGGGCGCTACGAGCAGTACTTC. Amino acids: CASSQAWDRGRYEQYF.

The CDR3: CASSQDALAGVRPISSYNEQFF. CDR3 DNA: TGCGCCAGCAGCCAAGATGCCCTAGCGGGAGTAAGGCCTATTAGCTCCTACAATGAGCAGTTCTTC. The chain combines TRBV4-3 with TRBJ2-1; TRBD2 matches 10 bases. J was trimmed by 0 bases and V by 0 bases; bases with no gene match: 17. In germline, CDR1 is LGHNA, CDR2 YSLEER. CDR3 length: 22 residues.

The chain carries TRBV9 and TRBJ1-1; D call uncertain. Germline V gives CDR1 SGDLS, CDR2 YYNGEE. Trimming took off 4 bases at V and 5 bases at J, with 6 bases between the two ends. This CDR3 has 11 amino acids. The CDR3 here is CASSPGTEAFF. Here the CDR3 DNA reads TGTGCCAGCAGCCCTGGAACTGAAGCTTTCTTT.

The V gene is TRBV30, the J gene TRBJ1-2; D call uncertain. Germline V CDR1 and CDR2: GTSNPN, SVGIG (reference sequence). The CDR3 is 11 residues long. Trimming cost V 1 base and J 5 bases, with 5 bases left between them. The CDR3 DNA reads TGTGCCTGGAGTGCTCGGTATGGCTACACCTTC. This codes for CAWSARYGYTF.

The rearrangement uses TRBV6-5 and TRBJ2-1; 11 bases map to TRBD2. The CDR3 contains 16 residues. Per germline, CDR1 MNHEY and CDR2 SVGAGI. J was trimmed by 7 bases and V by 2 bases; bases with no gene match: 7. The chain's CDR3 is CASSYGSSGRKNEQFF. CDR3 sequence (DNA): TGTGCCAGCAGTTACGGTTCTAGCGGGAGGAAGAATGAGCAGTTCTTC.

The rearrangement links TRBV25-1 to TRBJ2-7; 11 bases are shared with TRBD2. From germline, CDR1 is MGHDK and CDR2 SYGVNS. The CDR3 contains 15 residues. V gave up 2 bases and J gave up 6 bases; unmatched junction bases: 6. The CDR3 loop reads CASSENLGTSGEQYF. The CDR3 DNA is TGTGCCAGCAGTGAAAACTTGGGGACTAGCGGCGAGCAGTACTTC.

The chain recombines TRBV11-2 with TRBJ1-5; no clear D gene. CDR3 length: 15 residues. Germline values: CDR1 SGHAT, CDR2 FQNNGV. V was pared by 5 bases and J by 0 bases, with 11 bases between. Here the CDR3 DNA reads TGTGCCAGCAGCCCGGACGGAAATAGCAATCAGCCCCAGCATTTT. It specifies CASSPDGNSNQPQHF.

The chain joins TRBV7-2 to TRBJ1-2; a weak D match, TRBD1 (6 bases). This CDR3 has 14 residues. Trimming left V 0 bases short and J 4 bases short, with 9 bases between. CDR1 is SGHTA and CDR2 is FQGNSA in the germline V gene. The CDR3 protein is CASSLAETGYGYTF. The CDR3 DNA sequence: TGTGCCAGCAGCTTAGCGGAGACAGGCTATGGCTACACCTTC.

Note on this clone: The same CDR3 is also encoded by other DNA sequences in this sample. V gene TRBV29-1 combines with J gene TRBJ2-4; the D gene is possibly TRBD2 (5 bases). Between the trimmed V and J ends, which lost 7 bases and 6 bases, there was a span of 19 bases. CDR1 SQVTM and CDR2 ANQGSEA come from the germline V gene. This CDR3 is 14 amino acids long. DNA of the CDR3: TGCAGCGCCGCTCTACTGGGCGGAGGAAACATTCAGTACTTC. It encodes CSAALLGGGNIQYF.

This clone was seen once. This chain joins TRBV18 and TRBJ2-1; D is perhaps TRBD2 (5 bases). CDR1 KGHSH and CDR2 LQKENI come from the germline V gene. V lost 4 bases and J lost 8, with 9 bases in between. CDR3 size: 12 residues. The DNA of the CDR3 is TGTGCCAGCTCACGGACTGGGGATGAGCAGTTCTTC. Encoded protein: CASSRTGDEQFF. Supplemented by reference TRBV18 and TRBJ2-1, the full variable domain reads NAGVMQNPRHLVRRRGQEARLRCSPMKGHSHVYWYRQLPEEGLKFMVYLQKENIIDESGMPKERFSAEFPKEGPSILRIQQVVRGDSAAYFCASSRTGDEQFFGPGTRLTVL.

This clone has just a few counts. The chain is built from TRBV2 and TRBJ2-1; possibly TRBD1 or TRBD2 for D (5 bases each). The length of the CDR3 is 14 residues. V was trimmed by 6 bases and J by 0 bases, leaving 9 bases between them. The V gene's germline CDR1 is SNHLY and CDR2 FYNNEI. Here the CDR3 reads CASSRDASYNEQFF. The CDR3 nucleotides are TGTGCCAGCAGCCGGGACGCCTCCTACAATGAGCAGTTCTTC.

The chain has TRBV27 and TRBJ1-2; D perhaps matches TRBD1 (6 bases). Per germline, CDR1 MNHEY and CDR2 SMNVEV (reference sequence). The CDR3 contains 14 residues. V lost 5 bases, J lost 7 bases, and 17 bases lay in between. Here the CDR3 DNA reads TGTGCCAGCAGTACTTATACAGGGAATGGTGGCTACACCTTC. Translated: CASSTYTGNGGYTF.

The chain links TRBV14 to TRBJ1-1; the D gene is possibly TRBD1 (5 bases). Germline V gene lookup returns CDR1 SGHDN and CDR2 FVKESK. This CDR3 is 13 amino acids long. The germline V and J ends were trimmed by 3 bases and 3 bases, with 8 bases remaining between them. This CDR3 reads CASSQFRDTEAFF. DNA for the CDR3: TGTGCCAGCAGCCAGTTCAGGGACACTGAAGCTTTCTTT.

The genes are TRBV5-8 and TRBJ1-3, with D uncertain. The CDR3 is 13 residues long. V was shortened by 0 bases and J by 5 bases, with 6 bases between the two germline ends. Per germline, CDR1 SGHTS and CDR2 YDEGEE. The CDR3 loop reads CASSLDTRNTIYF. CDR3 coding DNA: TGTGCCAGCAGCTTGGACACGCGAAACACCATATATTTT.

V usage is TRBV7-2 and J usage is TRBJ2-3; D ambiguous. Between the trimmed V and J ends, which lost 1 base and 2 bases, there was a span of 4 bases. CDR1 is SGHTA, CDR2 FQGNSA, per germline. The CDR3 contains 13 residues. The chain's CDR3 is CASSLVSTDTQYF. In DNA, the CDR3 is TGTGCCAGCAGCTTAGTCTCCACAGATACGCAGTATTTT.

The chain employs TRBV5-8 and TRBJ1-2; D not certain. The V gene's germline CDR1 is SGHTS and CDR2 YDEGEE. V was cut by 0 bases and J by 4 bases, with 10 bases left in between. The CDR3 runs to 14 residues. CDR3 sequence (DNA): TGTGCCAGCAGCTTGGTCAGTGAGGCCTATGGCTACACCTTC. Translated, it gives CASSLVSEAYGYTF.

The rearrangement links TRBV6-1 to TRBJ1-5, with TRBD1 matching 7 bases. This CDR3 has 14 residues. Germline CDR1 reads MNHNS; CDR2 reads SASEGT. V gave up 8 bases and J gave up 0 bases; unmatched junction bases: 4. The CDR3 here is CASVNRGSNQPQHF. The DNA of the CDR3 is TGTGCCAGCGTGAACAGGGGTAGCAATCAGCCCCAGCATTTT.

The genes are TRBV5-1 and TRBJ1-2, with D perhaps TRBD1 (6 bases). Germline CDR1 is SGHRS and CDR2 is YFSETQ. Trimming pared 5 bases from V and 8 bases from J, leaving 19 bases between. The CDR3 length is 14 residues. The CDR3: CASRLEQGQRGYTF. The CDR3 DNA is TGCGCCAGCAGATTAGAACAGGGTCAAAGAGGCTACACCTTC.

The table lists this clone with a few counts. V usage is TRBV30 and J usage is TRBJ1-6, with D unresolved. The V end was cut by 0 bases, the J end by 9 bases, with 30 bases between. The germline gives CDR1 GTSNPN, CDR2 SVGIG (reference sequence). The CDR3 sequence is 20 residues long. CDR3 sequence reads: CAWSVWGPGADNRNRSPLHF. The CDR3 DNA sequence: TGTGCCTGGAGTGTATGGGGTCCAGGCGCCGATAATCGGAATCGTTCACCCCTCCACTTT.

The J gene is TRBJ2-7, the V gene TRBV10-2; 12 nucleotides line up with TRBD2. The CDR3 runs 14 residues. Trimming cost V 6 bases and J 4 bases; bases outside gene matches: 4. The V gene's germline CDR1 is WSHSY and CDR2 SAAADI. The CDR3 DNA follows: TGCGCCAGCAGAACTAGCGGGAGGCCGTACGAGCAGTACTTC. Its translation: CASRTSGRPYEQYF.

The gene calls are TRBV2 and TRBJ1-2, with D unclear. This CDR3 has 17 residues. CDR1 and CDR2 from the germline V gene are SNHLY and FYNNEI. Trimming took 4 bases from V and 4 from J, leaving 22 bases between them. The DNA of the CDR3 is TGTGCCAGCAGTGTCTTTATCTATGGCAGCGGGATCTATGGCTACACCTTC. Translated, it gives CASSVFIYGSGIYGYTF.

This clone was detected only once. The gene calls are TRBV29-1 and TRBJ1-1, with a weak D call TRBD1 (6 bases). V lost 4 bases, J lost 6 bases, and 18 bases lay in between. This CDR3 has 14 residues. Germline V gene data show CDR1 as SQVTM and CDR2 as ANQGSEA. The CDR3 DNA sequence: TGCAGCGTTGGCAGGCAGGGGCAGGGCCCTGAAGCTTTCTTT. Translation gives CSVGRQGQGPEAFF. Together with reference TRBV29-1 and TRBJ1-1, the CDR3 gives the full variable domain: SAVISQKPSRDICQRGTSLTIQCQVDSQVTMMFWYRQQPGQSLTLIATANQGSEATYESGFVIDKFPISRPNLTFSTLTVSNMSPEDSSIYLCSVGRQGQGPEAFFGQGTRLTVV.

V is TRBV7-9 and J is TRBJ2-3; D possibly corresponds to TRBD2 (6 bases). V was pared by 7 bases and J by 3 bases, with 23 bases between. The V gene's germline CDR1 is SEHNR and CDR2 FQNEAQ (reference sequence). This CDR3 region has 17 residues. As DNA, the CDR3 is TGTGCCAGCACCCCAGGCGGGGCGATACACGTGACAGATACGCAGTATTTT. Translated: CASTPGGAIHVTDTQYF.